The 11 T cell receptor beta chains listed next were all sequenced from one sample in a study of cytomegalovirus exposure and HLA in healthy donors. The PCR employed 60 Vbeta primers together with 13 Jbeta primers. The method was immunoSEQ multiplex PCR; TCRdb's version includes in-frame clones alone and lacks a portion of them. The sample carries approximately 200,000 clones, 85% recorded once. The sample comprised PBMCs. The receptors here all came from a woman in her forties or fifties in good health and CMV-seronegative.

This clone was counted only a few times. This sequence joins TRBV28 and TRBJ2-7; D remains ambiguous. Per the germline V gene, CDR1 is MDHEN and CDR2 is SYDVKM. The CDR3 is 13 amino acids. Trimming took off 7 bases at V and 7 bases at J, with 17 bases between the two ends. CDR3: CASNPSASREQYF. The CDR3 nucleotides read TGTGCCAGCAACCCTTCTGCCTCTAGAGAGCAGTACTTC.

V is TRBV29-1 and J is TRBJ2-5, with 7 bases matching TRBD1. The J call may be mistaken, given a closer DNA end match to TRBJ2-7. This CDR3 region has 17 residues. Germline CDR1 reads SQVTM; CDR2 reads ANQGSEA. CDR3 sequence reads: CSVERWARDSLSYEQYF. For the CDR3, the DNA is TGCAGCGTTGAAAGATGGGCTCGGGACAGCCTTTCCTACGAGCAGTACTTC.

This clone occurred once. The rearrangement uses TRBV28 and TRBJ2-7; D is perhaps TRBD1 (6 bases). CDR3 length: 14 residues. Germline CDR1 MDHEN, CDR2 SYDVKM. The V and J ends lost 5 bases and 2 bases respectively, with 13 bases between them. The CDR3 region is CASSIQQGPYEQYF. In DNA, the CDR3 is TGTGCCAGCAGTATACAACAGGGCCCCTACGAGCAGTACTTC.

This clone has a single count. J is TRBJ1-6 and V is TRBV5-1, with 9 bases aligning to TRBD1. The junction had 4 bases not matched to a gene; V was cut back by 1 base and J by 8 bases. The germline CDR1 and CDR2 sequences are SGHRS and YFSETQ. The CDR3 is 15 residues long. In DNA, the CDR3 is TGCGCCAGCAGCTTGACAGGGGGCGTATATTCACCCCTCCACTTT. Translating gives CASSLTGGVYSPLHF.

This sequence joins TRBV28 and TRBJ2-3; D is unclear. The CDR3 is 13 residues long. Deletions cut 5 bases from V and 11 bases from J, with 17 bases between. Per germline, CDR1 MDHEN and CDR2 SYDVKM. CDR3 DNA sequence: TGTGCCAGCAGTGCCGGGTTCCTCATGGAGCAGTATTTT. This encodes CASSAGFLMEQYF. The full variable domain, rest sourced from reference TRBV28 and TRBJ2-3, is DVKVTQSSRYLVKRTGEKVFLECVQDMDHENMFWYRQDPGLGLRLIYFSYDVKMKEKGDIPEGYSVSREKKERFSLILESASTNQTSMYLCASSAGFLMEQYFGPGTRLTVL.

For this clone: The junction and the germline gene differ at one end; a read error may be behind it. CDR3 nucleotides: TGTTCCAGCAGCTTTCAGGGGACCTACACAGATACGCAGTATTTT. This gives the protein CSSSFQGTYTDTQYF. The chain recombines TRBV7-9 with TRBJ2-3; tentatively, D is TRBD1 (6 bases). This CDR3 contains 15 residues. Germline CDR1 reads SEHNR; CDR2 reads FQNEAQ (reference sequence).

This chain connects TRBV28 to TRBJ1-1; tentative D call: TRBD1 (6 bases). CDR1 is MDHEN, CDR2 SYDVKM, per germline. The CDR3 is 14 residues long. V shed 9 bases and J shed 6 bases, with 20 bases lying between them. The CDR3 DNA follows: TGTGCCAGTACCCGCTCCCAGGGGAGAGCTGAAGCTTTCTTT. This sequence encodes CASTRSQGRAEAFF.

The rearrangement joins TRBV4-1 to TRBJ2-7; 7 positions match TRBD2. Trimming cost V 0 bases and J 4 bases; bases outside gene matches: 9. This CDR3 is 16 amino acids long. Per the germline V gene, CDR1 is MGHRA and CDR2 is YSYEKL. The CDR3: CASSQDLAADGYEQYF. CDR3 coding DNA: TGCGCCAGCAGCCAAGACCTAGCGGCAGACGGGTACGAGCAGTACTTC.

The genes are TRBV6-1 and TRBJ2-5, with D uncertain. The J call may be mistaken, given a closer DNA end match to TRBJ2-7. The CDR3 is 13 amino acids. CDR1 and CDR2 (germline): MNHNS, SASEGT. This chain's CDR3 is CASSGKENYEQYF. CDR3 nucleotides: TGTGCCAGCAGTGGCAAGGAAAACTACGAGCAGTACTTC.

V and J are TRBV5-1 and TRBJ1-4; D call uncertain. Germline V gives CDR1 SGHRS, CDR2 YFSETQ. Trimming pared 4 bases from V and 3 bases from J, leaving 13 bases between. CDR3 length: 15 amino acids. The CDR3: CASSPSGVPNEKLFF. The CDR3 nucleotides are TGCGCCAGCAGCCCATCGGGAGTACCTAATGAAAAACTGTTTTTT.

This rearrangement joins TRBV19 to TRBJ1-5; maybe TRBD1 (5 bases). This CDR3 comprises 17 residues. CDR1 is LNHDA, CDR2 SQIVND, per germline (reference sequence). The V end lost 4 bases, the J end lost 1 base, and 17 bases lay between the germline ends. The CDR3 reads CASSKRRDGVSNQPQHF. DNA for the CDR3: TGTGCCAGTAGTAAAAGGAGGGACGGCGTGAGCAATCAGCCCCAGCATTTT.